Below are 11 T cell receptor beta chains sequenced from a single sample in a study of cytomegalovirus exposure and HLA in healthy donors. Amplification used 60 Vbeta primers and 13 Jbeta primers. The method was immunoSEQ multiplex PCR; TCRdb's version includes in-frame clones alone and lacks a portion of them. The sample has approximately 140,000 clones; around 79% are singletons. Sequenced: PBMCs. The receptors were gathered from a male donor in good health and CMV-seronegative.

The chain is built from TRBV2 and TRBJ2-5; maybe TRBD1 (6 bases). Germline-derived CDR1 and CDR2 are SNHLY and FYNNEI. The CDR3 extends over 14 amino acids. V was pared by 3 bases and J by 5 bases, with 13 bases between. The DNA of the CDR3 is TGTGCCAGCAGTGATGGCAGGGGTGGTGAGACCCAGTACTTC. Translating it yields CASSDGRGGETQYF.

The chain couples TRBV5-1 to TRBJ2-7; TRBD1 is a possible D gene (5 bases). Trimming removed 0 bases at V and 2 bases at J, with 6 bases between. The CDR3 runs 13 residues. Germline CDR1 reads SGHRS; CDR2 reads YFSETQ. This chain's CDR3 is CASSLDRPYEQYF. CDR3 in DNA: TGCGCCAGCAGCTTGGACAGGCCCTACGAGCAGTACTTC.

This clone was observed a handful of times. The gene calls are TRBV12-5 and TRBJ1-4; perhaps TRBD1 as D (6 bases). The V and J ends lost 6 bases and 3 bases respectively, with 11 bases between them. Germline V gives CDR1 LGHNT, CDR2 FRNRAP. The CDR3 consists of 14 residues. In DNA, the CDR3 is TGTGCTAGTGGCCGATGGACAGCTAATGAAAAACTGTTTTTT. Its translation is CASGRWTANEKLFF. Using reference TRBV12-5 and TRBJ1-4 for the parts outside the CDR3, the full variable domain is DARVTQTPRHKVTEMGQEVTMRCQPILGHNTVFWYRQTMMQGLELLAYFRNRAPLDDSGMPKDRFSAEMPDATLATLKIQPSEPRDSAVYFCASGRWTANEKLFFGSGTQLSVL.

This clone was counted once. The CDR3 loop is CASSKQPQPQHF. The CDR3 DNA reads TGTGCCAGTAGTAAACAGCCGCAGCCCCAGCATTTT. The J gene is TRBJ1-5, the V gene TRBV19; D remains unclear. The V end was cut by 4 bases, the J end by 7 bases, with 8 bases between. The CDR3 loop spans 12 amino acids. Germline lookup yields CDR1 LNHDA and CDR2 SQIVND (reference sequence). Full variable domain (remainder filled in from reference TRBV19 and TRBJ1-5): DGGITQSPKYLFRKEGQNVTLSCEQNLNHDAMYWYRQDPGQGLRLIYYSQIVNDFQKGDIAEGYSVSREKKESFPLTVTSAQKNPTAFYLCASSKQPQPQHFGDGTRLSIL.

The V and J genes are TRBV5-1 and TRBJ2-2, with 7 bases identical to TRBD1. The CDR3 is made up of 15 amino acids. Losses at the gene ends were 7 bases for V and 0 bases for J; bases not matched to a gene: 6. The germline gives CDR1 SGHRS, CDR2 YFSETQ. The DNA for the CDR3 is TGCGCCAGCTGTAGGGGGCTCACGAACACCGGGGAGCTGTTTTTT. Its translation is CASCRGLTNTGELFF.

This clone was counted a few times. The rearrangement links TRBV9 to TRBJ2-1; 10 bases agree with TRBD2. The CDR3 contains 15 residues. CDR1 and CDR2 from the germline V gene are SGDLS and YYNGEE. The J segment lost 4 bases and the V segment lost 4 bases, leaving 5 bases of the junction unmatched. The CDR3 bases are TGTGCCAGCAGCCCTGGGACTAGCGAATACAATGAGCAGTTCTTC. This codes for CASSPGTSEYNEQFF.

The chain carries TRBV6-5 and TRBJ1-6; tentative D call: TRBD1 (5 bases). Trimming stripped 6 bases from V and 16 bases from J, with 13 bases between. The germline V gene has CDR1 MNHEY and CDR2 SVGAGI. The CDR3 covers 11 residues. The CDR3 DNA sequence: TGTGCCAGCAGATTGACCGGGACTCTCCACTTT. This gives the protein CASRLTGTLHF.

The rearrangement joins TRBV7-8 to TRBJ2-7; D may be TRBD2 (6 bases). V was cut by 5 bases and J by 2 bases, with 16 bases left in between. CDR3 length: 15 residues. Germline V gene sequence: CDR1 SGHVS, CDR2 FQNEAQ. The CDR3: CASSVYSGAAYEQYF. Written as DNA, the CDR3 is TGTGCCAGCAGCGTATATAGCGGAGCGGCCTACGAGCAGTACTTC.

Points on this clone: Other DNA variants within this sample encode the same CDR3. The chain links TRBV28 to TRBJ2-1, with 7 nucleotides matching TRBD2. J was trimmed by 6 bases and V by 3 bases; bases with no gene match: 8. The CDR3 consists of 15 residues. Germline V gene data show CDR1 as MDHEN and CDR2 as SYDVKM. CDR3 in amino acids: CASSFWGAGSNEQFF. CDR3 in DNA: TGTGCCAGCAGTTTTTGGGGAGCGGGAAGCAATGAGCAGTTCTTC.

This chain joins TRBV15 and TRBJ1-4, with D uncertain. CDR3 length equals 14 residues. V was cut by 4 bases and J by 8 bases, with 14 bases left in between. Germline V lookup: CDR1 LNHNV, CDR2 YYDKDF (reference sequence). The CDR3: CATSNGGTAEKLFF. The CDR3 DNA reads as TGTGCCACCAGCAATGGAGGAACAGCAGAAAAACTGTTTTTT.

This chain joins TRBV2 and TRBJ2-7, with TRBD2 matching 11 bases. The junction had 13 bases not matched to a gene; V was cut back by 4 bases and J by 8 bases. This CDR3 comprises 16 residues. Germline V lookup: CDR1 SNHLY, CDR2 FYNNEI. CDR3 nucleotides: TGTGCCAGCAGTGCTCAGGGGGTTAGCGGGAGGGCCAAGCAGTACTTC. Amino acid sequence: CASSAQGVSGRAKQYF.